This T cell receptor beta chain was identified during a study of blood T cells in healthy people across ages. The sample holds a few counts of this clonotype. What it recognizes is unknown. Whole-study results and caveats: Diversity of TCR beta per million T cells declined in a roughly linear way with age.

Each donor's blood draw was around 9.2 milliliters of peripheral blood. The use of a sample-barcoded 5' primer and a J-beta primer mix characterized a second PCR of about 6 to 12 cycles. The template-switch adaptor, which had 12 random nucleotides, put a tag on each cDNA molecule. In TCRdb, the 5' RACE reads were re-called with MiXCR into one record per CDR3 protein. The sample contains 890,000 or so distinct CDR3 sequences, approximately 65% of which appear only once. J was trimmed by 7 bases and V by 4 bases; bases with no gene match: 4. The CDR3 has 14 amino acids. Germline lookup yields CDR1 SGHDN and CDR2 FVKESK.

The TCR comes from a man aged 30 to 39 in good health. Source material: blood. The chain carries TRBV14 and TRBJ2-1, with 10 bases aligning to TRBD1. DNA of the CDR3: TGTGCCAGCAGCCCGAGACAGGGGGCAAATGAGCAGTTCTTC. As protein: CASSPRQGANEQFF.